These 6 T cell receptor beta chains were all obtained from the same sample, sequenced in a study of chemoradiotherapy in HPV16-positive cancers. TCRdb's copy holds only in-frame clones and misses some; the assay was immunoSEQ multiplex PCR. The table lists about 68,000 clones, about 88% of them singletons. Sequenced material: blood, taken from a patient who underwent chemoradiotherapy. Source of these receptors: a human donor with HPV-associated anogenital cancer.

The rearrangement joins TRBV6-6 to TRBJ2-3; tentative D call: TRBD2 (5 bases). The CDR3 has 16 amino acids. The V gene's germline CDR1 is MNHNY and CDR2 SVGAGI (reference sequence). The V and J ends lost 4 bases and 2 bases respectively, with 16 bases between them. The CDR3 loop reads CASSSEGRRPTDTQYF. CDR3 sequence (DNA): TGTGCCAGCAGTTCGGAAGGTCGGAGGCCCACAGATACGCAGTATTTT.

On this clone itself: The sample holds other DNA sequences that translate to the same CDR3. This rearrangement joins TRBV7-2 to TRBJ1-1; D gene ambiguous. CDR1 is SGHTA and CDR2 is FQGNSA in the germline V gene. This CDR3 is built from 14 residues. V was shortened by 1 base and J by 4 bases, with 10 bases between the two germline ends. The CDR3 reads CASSLGGVPTEAFF. CDR3 nucleotide sequence: TGTGCCAGCAGCTTAGGCGGGGTACCCACTGAAGCTTTCTTT.

The genes are TRBV15 and TRBJ1-3; no reliable D call. Germline V lookup: CDR1 LNHNV, CDR2 YYDKDF (reference sequence). The V end was cut by 5 bases, the J end by 0 bases, with 14 bases between. The CDR3 is 16 residues long. The CDR3 here is CATSSARGSSGNTIYF. The DNA of the CDR3 is TGTGCCACCAGCTCTGCCCGAGGGAGCTCTGGAAACACCATATATTTT.

This rearrangement joins TRBV7-6 to TRBJ2-7; 8 nucleotides agree with TRBD1. Per germline, CDR1 SGHVS and CDR2 FNYEAQ. The CDR3 runs 17 residues. V was clipped by 1 base and J by 1 base; unmatched bases: 9. The CDR3 loop reads CASSLGGRQGLSYEQYF. CDR3 DNA sequence: TGTGCCAGCAGCTTAGGGGGGCGACAGGGGCTGTCCTACGAGCAGTACTTC.

The chain couples TRBV7-2 to TRBJ1-5; D is unresolved. V was cut by 1 base and J by 7 bases, with 8 bases left in between. Germline V gives CDR1 SGHTA, CDR2 FQGNSA. The CDR3 contains 13 residues. CDR3 sequence (DNA): TGTGCCAGCAGCTTAGACCAAGCACAGCCCCAGCATTTT. It yields the protein CASSLDQAQPQHF.

V gene TRBV27 combines with J gene TRBJ2-7; 10 bases fit TRBD2. The CDR3 is made up of 15 amino acids. CDR1 MNHEY and CDR2 SMNVEV come from the germline V gene (reference sequence). Trimming cost V 9 bases and J 4 bases; bases outside gene matches: 12. The CDR3 spells CASKRSLAGAYEQYF. The CDR3 nucleotides are TGTGCCAGTAAACGGAGTCTAGCGGGAGCGTACGAGCAGTACTTC.